This TCR beta chain was observed in a study of siplizumab effects on memory and regulatory T cells. Sequenced by immunoSEQ multiplex PCR; TCRdb stores in-frame clones only, minus some. Of roughly 2,800 clones detected, around 61% appear once; the ten largest clones hold about 56%. There are 15 residues in the CDR3. V shed 7 bases and J shed 2 bases, with 18 bases lying between them. Germline V gene sequence: CDR1 SNHLY, CDR2 FYNNEI. The chain combines TRBV2 with TRBJ2-7, with unresolved D. The receptor comes from a human donor in good health. Material for sequencing was TEMRA CD8+ T cells sorted from blood. Indicated subset: unstimulated CD8+ CD45RA+ effector memory T cells. CDR3 DNA: TGTGCCAGCACCCTCCCTGCGTTCCCCCCCTACGAGCAGTACTTC. It codes for CASTLPAFPPYEQYF.